This entry is about one T cell receptor beta chain. Seattle's enrolled individuals joined amid active infection and were then monitored longitudinally. These data are taken from a study of blood T cell repertoires in COVID-19. The overall study: COVID-19 samples collected from the United States, Italy and Spain covered acute and convalescent phases. T cells, B-cell-depleted T cells, or PBMCs supplied cDNA or gDNA.

As handled by the study authors: Nucleated cell counts were estimated from reference gene primer amplification. Sequencing was performed with immunoSEQ multiplex PCR; in TCRdb, only in-frame clones are kept and a portion is missing. That table supplies the V and J calls and clone size; D and trimming were determined from the DNA. This sample has about 300,000 clones; roughly 80% occur once, and the top ten carry roughly 1.5%. The CDR3 totals 16 residues. V trimming: 2 bases; J trimming: 3 bases; junction bases outside the gene matches: 10. The germline V gene encodes CDR1 LNHDA and CDR2 SQIVND (reference sequence).

This receptor was identified in a human donor with COVID-19, enrolled during active disease. The donor label of this sample is uncertain. Sequenced material: peripheral blood. This chain joins TRBV19 and TRBJ2-7; 7 positions agree with TRBD2. The CDR3 protein is CASSIRGSTGGYEQYF. The DNA for the CDR3 is TGTGCCAGTAGTATAAGGGGCTCTACGGGAGGCTACGAGCAGTACTTC.